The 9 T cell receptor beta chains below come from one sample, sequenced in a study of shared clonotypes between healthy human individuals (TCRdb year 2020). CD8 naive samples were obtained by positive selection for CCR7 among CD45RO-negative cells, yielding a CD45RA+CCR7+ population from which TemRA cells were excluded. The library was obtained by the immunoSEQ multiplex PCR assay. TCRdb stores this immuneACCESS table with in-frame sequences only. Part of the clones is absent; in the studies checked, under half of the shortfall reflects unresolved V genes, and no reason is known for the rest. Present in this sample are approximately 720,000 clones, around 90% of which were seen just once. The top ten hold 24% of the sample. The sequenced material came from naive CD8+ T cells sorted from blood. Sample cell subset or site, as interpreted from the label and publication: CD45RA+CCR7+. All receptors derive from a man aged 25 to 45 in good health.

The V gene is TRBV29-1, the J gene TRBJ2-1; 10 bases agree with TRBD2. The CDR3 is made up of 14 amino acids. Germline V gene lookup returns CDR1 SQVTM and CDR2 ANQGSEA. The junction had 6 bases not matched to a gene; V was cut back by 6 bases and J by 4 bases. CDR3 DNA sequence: TGCAGCGTCCAACTAGCGGGGCTATACAATGAGCAGTTCTTC. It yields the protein CSVQLAGLYNEQFF.

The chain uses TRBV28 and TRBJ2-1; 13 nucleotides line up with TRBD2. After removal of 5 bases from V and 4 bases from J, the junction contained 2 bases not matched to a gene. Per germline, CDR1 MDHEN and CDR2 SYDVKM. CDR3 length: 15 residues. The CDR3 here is CASSLTSGRYNEQFF. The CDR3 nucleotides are TGTGCCAGCAGTCTGACTAGCGGGAGGTACAATGAGCAGTTCTTC.

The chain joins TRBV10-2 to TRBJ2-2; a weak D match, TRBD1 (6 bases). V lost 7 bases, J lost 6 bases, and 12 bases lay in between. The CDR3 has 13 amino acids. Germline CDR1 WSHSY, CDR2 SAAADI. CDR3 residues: CASNLGASGELFF. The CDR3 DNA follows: TGCGCCAGCAACCTGGGGGCATCCGGGGAGCTGTTTTTT.

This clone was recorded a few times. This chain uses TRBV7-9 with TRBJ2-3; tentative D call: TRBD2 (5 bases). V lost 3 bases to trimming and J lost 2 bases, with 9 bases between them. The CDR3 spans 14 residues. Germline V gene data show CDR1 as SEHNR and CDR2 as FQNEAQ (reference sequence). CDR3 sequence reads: CASSFGRDTDTQYF. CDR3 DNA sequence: TGTGCCAGCAGCTTTGGTCGGGACACAGATACGCAGTATTTT.

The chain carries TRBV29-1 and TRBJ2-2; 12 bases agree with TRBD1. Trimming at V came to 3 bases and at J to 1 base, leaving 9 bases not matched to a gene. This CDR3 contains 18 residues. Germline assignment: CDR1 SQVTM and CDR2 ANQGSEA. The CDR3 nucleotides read TGCAGCGTTGACGGGACAGGGGGCGTCATTGGGAACACCGGGGAGCTGTTTTTT. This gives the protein CSVDGTGGVIGNTGELFF.

The CDR3 region has the DNA TGTGCCAGCAGCTTAGTCTGGGAGGGGGAGACCCAGTACTTC. This encodes CASSLVWEGETQYF. This rearrangement joins TRBV7-2 to TRBJ2-5, with TRBD2 matching over 7 bases. The CDR3 spans 14 residues. The germline V gene encodes CDR1 SGHTA and CDR2 FQGNSA. With V trimmed by 1 base and J by 5 bases, 4 bases remained unmatched.

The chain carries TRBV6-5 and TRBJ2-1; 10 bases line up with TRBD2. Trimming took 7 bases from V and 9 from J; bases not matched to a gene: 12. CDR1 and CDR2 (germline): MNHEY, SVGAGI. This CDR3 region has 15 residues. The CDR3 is CASIPLAGAVGEQFF. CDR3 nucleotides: TGTGCCAGCATTCCGCTAGCGGGAGCGGTTGGTGAGCAGTTCTTC.

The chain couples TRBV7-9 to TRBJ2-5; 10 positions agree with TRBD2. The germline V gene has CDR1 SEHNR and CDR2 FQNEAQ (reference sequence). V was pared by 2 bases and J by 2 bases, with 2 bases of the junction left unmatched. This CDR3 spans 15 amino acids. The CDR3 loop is CASSLILAGQETQYF. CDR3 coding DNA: TGTGCCAGCAGCTTAATACTAGCGGGACAAGAGACCCAGTACTTC.

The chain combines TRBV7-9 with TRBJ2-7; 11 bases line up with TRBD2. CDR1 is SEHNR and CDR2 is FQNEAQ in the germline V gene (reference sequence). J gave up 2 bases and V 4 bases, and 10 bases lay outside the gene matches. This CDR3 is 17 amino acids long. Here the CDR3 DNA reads TGTGCCAGCAGCTCAGGTGTAGCGGGAGGGCCCCCCTACGAGCAGTACTTC. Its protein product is CASSSGVAGGPPYEQYF.